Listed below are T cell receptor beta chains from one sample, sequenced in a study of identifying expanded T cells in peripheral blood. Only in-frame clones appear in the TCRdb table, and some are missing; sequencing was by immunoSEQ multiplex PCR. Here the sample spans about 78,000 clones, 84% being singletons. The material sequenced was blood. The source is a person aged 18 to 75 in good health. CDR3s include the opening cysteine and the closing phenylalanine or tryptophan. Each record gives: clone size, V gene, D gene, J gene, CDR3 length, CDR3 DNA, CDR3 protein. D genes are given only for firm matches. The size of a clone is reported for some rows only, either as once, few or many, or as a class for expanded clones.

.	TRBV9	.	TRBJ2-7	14	TGTGCCAGCAGCTCCACCGACGGGTCTCGTAGGCAGTACTTC	CASSSTDGSRRQYF
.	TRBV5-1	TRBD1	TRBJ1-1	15	TGCGCCAGCAGCTTTTCGGGACAGGGGAACACTGAAGCTTTCTTT	CASSFSGQGNTEAFF
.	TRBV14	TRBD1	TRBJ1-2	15	TGTGCCAGCAGCCAAGATTTAACAGGGGCGGATGGCTACACCTTC	CASSQDLTGADGYTF
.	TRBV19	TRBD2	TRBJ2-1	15	TGTGCCAGTAGTACGATAGCGGGAACGAACAATGAGCAGTTCTTC	CASSTIAGTNNEQFF
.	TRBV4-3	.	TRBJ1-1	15	TGCGCCAGCAGCCAAGATCACGACGGAAACACTGAAGCTTTCTTT	CASSQDHDGNTEAFF
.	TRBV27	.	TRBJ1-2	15	TGTGCCAGCAGTTCCTTAGGCTCCCCTAACTATGGCTACACCTTC	CASSSLGSPNYGYTF
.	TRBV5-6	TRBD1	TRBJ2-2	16	TGTGCCAGCAGCTTCGGGACAGGCACGAACACCGGGGAGCTGTTTTTT	CASSFGTGTNTGELFF
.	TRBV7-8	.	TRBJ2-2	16	TGTGCCAGCAGCTTAAGGGAGTCATGGGTCACCGGGGAGCTGTTTTTT	CASSLRESWVTGELFF
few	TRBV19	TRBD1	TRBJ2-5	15	TGTGCCAGTAGTGCCCGGGGACAGGCCCAAGAGACCCAGTACTTC	CASSARGQAQETQYF
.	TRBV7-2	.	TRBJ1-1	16	TGTGCCAGCAGCCTGAGCGCCAGGACACCCAACACTGAAGCTTTCTTT	CASSLSARTPNTEAFF
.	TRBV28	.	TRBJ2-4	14	TGTGCCAGCAGTTTAATAGGAGGGGAGGACATTCAGTACTTC	CASSLIGGEDIQYF
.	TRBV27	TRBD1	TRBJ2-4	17	TGTGCCAGCAGTTCACCTCGGACAGGTTTAGCCAAAAACATTCAGTACTTC	CASSSPRTGLAKNIQYF
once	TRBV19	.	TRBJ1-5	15	TGTGCCAGTAGTATACAGGGAGGGAGCAATCAGCCCCAGCATTTT	CASSIQGGSNQPQHF
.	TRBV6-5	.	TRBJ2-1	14	TGTGCCAGCAGGCTGCGTAGGGGAAACAATGAGCAGTTCTTC	CASRLRRGNNEQFF
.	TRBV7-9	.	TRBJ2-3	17	TGTGCCAGCAGCTTAGGAGGTCTGGACCGAAGCACAGATACGCAGTATTTT	CASSLGGLDRSTDTQYF
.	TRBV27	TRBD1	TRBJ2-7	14	TGTGCCAGCAGTCCAAGACAGGGTTATGACGAGCAGTACTTC	CASSPRQGYDEQYF
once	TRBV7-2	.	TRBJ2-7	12	TGTGCCAGCAGCTTAGAGACGTACGAGCAGTACTTC	CASSLETYEQYF
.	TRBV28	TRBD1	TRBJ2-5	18	TGTGCCAGCAGTCCCCGTTCGACAGGGACCTTGATCCAAGAGACCCAGTACTTC	CASSPRSTGTLIQETQYF
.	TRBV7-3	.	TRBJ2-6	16	TGTGCCAGCAGCTTTGATCGGCCCTCTGGGGCCAACGTCCTGACTTTC	CASSFDRPSGANVLTF
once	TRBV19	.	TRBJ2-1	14	TGTGCCAGTAAAACAGGGAATTCCTACAATGAGCAGTTCTTC	CASKTGNSYNEQFF
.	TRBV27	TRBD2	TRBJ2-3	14	TGTGCCAGCAGTTTTCGGCGGGAGGCAGATACGCAGTATTTT	CASSFRREADTQYF
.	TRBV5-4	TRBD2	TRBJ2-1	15	TGTGCCAGCAGCTACGAGCAGCGGGGTCGGAATGAGCAGTTCTTC	CASSYEQRGRNEQFF
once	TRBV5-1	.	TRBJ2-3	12	TGCGCCAGCAGCTTACTGGAGGATACGCAGTATTTT	CASSLLEDTQYF
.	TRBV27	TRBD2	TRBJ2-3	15	TGTGCCAGCAGTTTCACCGGGACTATAGAGGATACGCAGTATTTT	CASSFTGTIEDTQYF
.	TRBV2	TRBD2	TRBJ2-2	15	TGTGCCAGCATCCGAGGGACTACGAACACCGGGGAGCTGTTTTTT	CASIRGTTNTGELFF
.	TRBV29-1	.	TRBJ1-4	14	TGCAGCGGGCTGTGGGGGCCCGGAGATGAAAAACTGTTTTTT	CSGLWGPGDEKLFF
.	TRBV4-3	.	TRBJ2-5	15	TGCGCCAGCAGCCAAGATCAAGGGGCAAGGGAGACCCAGTACTTC	CASSQDQGARETQYF
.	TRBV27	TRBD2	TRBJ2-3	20	TGTGCCAGCAATCCCTCGTCGGGACTAGCGGGAGGACTAAGCACAGATACGCAGTATTTT	CASNPSSGLAGGLSTDTQYF
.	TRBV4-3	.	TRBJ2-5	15	TGCGCCAGCAGCCAAGCTTTAGAGGGTGGAGAGACCCAGTACTTC	CASSQALEGGETQYF
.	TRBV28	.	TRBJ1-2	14	TGTGCCAGCAGTCCTGCTTTAGGTCCCTATGGCTACACCTTC	CASSPALGPYGYTF
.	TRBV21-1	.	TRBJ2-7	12	TGTGCCAGCAGCAAAGAGCAGAACGAGCAGTACTTC	CASSKEQNEQYF
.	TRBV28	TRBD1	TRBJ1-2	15	TGTGCCAGCAGTTCGCACCCAACAGGGGGCTATGGCTACACCTTC	CASSSHPTGGYGYTF
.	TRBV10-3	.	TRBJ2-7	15	TGTGCCATCAGTGAGTCGAAGGACAGAGACTACGAGCAGTACTTC	CAISESKDRDYEQYF
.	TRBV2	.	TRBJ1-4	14	TGTGCCAGCAGTATAAGCCTCAGGGTCGAAAAACTGTTTTTT	CASSISLRVEKLFF
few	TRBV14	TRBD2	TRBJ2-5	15	TGTGCCAGCAGCCCCTTAGCGGGGTACCAAGAGACCCAGTACTTC	CASSPLAGYQETQYF
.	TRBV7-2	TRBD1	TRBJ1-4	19	TGTGCCAGCAGCTTAATGGCGGGGACAGGGGGCGCCTCGAATGAAAAACTGTTTTTT	CASSLMAGTGGASNEKLFF
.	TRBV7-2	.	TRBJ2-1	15	TGTGCCAGCAGCTTAGGAGGCGGATCCTACAATGAGCAGTTCTTC	CASSLGGGSYNEQFF
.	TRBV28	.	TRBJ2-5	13	TGTGCCAGCAGTTTATCTGGGGGCGAGACCCAGTACTTC	CASSLSGGETQYF
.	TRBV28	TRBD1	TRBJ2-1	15	TGTGCCAGCAGTTTAAGGGACAGGCTTGGCAATGAGCAGTTCTTC	CASSLRDRLGNEQFF
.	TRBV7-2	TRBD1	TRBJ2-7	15	TGTGCCAGCAGCGAAGGGACAGGGACGCCCTACGAGCAGTACTTC	CASSEGTGTPYEQYF
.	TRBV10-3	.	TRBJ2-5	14	TGTGCCATCAGTGACGCTACTAGGGAAGAGACCCAGTACTTC	CAISDATREETQYF
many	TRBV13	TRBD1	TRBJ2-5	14	TGTGCCAGCAGTACCGGGACAGCCCGAGACACCCAGTACTTC	CASSTGTARDTQYF
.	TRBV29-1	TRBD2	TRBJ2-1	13	TGCAGCGTGGGACTAGCCTCAGGGAATGAGCAGTTCTTC	CSVGLASGNEQFF
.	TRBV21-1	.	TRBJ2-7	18	TGTGCCAGCAGCAAACCGAGGGGACTAGCCCAGTCCCGAGGCGAGCAGTACTTC	CASSKPRGLAQSRGEQYF
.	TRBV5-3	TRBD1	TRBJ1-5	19	TGTGCCAGAAGCCAGGGACAGGGGATCATGGTCTTTAGCAATCAGCCCCAGCATTTT	CARSQGQGIMVFSNQPQHF
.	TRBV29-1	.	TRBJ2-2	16	TGCAGCGTTGAAGGACTCCAGCTCCAAAACACCGGGGAGCTGTTTTTT	CSVEGLQLQNTGELFF